A single sample gave rise to the 30 T cell receptor beta chains below, sequenced in a study of T cell repertoires in cytomegalovirus infection (dated by TCRdb to the late 2010s). Their antigen targets remain unknown. Sequenced on an Illumina HiSeq 1500. The public sequencing data were trimmed at Q25 with fastp and processed into clonotypes with MiXCR by TCRdb, which kept only in-frame beta chains. When rows share a CDR3 protein, they turn into one entry using the most common DNA and genes. Across this sample there are about 920,000 distinct CDR3 sequences, with roughly 31% seen only once. Roughly 13% of the sample belongs to the ten largest clones. What the treatment or condition label conveys for this sample: in vitro stimulation with specific CMV peptide epitopes to enrich CMV-specific T cells. Sequences were derived from cultured CD8+ T cells from PBMCs, sampled from culture after CMV antigen stimulation. Every receptor here comes from a human donor in good health (CMV status not recorded). Some clones in this sample may be carry-over from other donors' samples.

The gene calls are TRBV6-4 and TRBJ1-2; D may be TRBD1 (5 bases). Germline CDR1 and CDR2: MRHNA and SNTAGT. Trimming took 7 bases from V and 7 from J, leaving 22 bases between them. This CDR3 region has 15 residues. CDR3 bases: TGTGCCAGCAACAGCCCGGGACGGTCGATTGGTGGCTACACCTTC. Translating it yields CASNSPGRSIGGYTF.

This clonotype was detected a few times. The chain is built from TRBV7-6 and TRBJ1-1; D not resolved. Germline V CDR1 and CDR2: SGHVS, FNYEAQ. V gave up 2 bases and J gave up 6 bases, with 16 bases separating them. The CDR3 spans 15 residues. The CDR3 here is CASSLIIGLGSEAFF. In nucleotides, the CDR3 is TGTGCCAGCAGCTTAATTATCGGATTGGGTTCTGAAGCTTTCTTT.

V usage is TRBV4-2 and J usage is TRBJ2-3; 15 nucleotides line up with TRBD2. This CDR3 contains 16 residues. CDR1 is LGHNA, CDR2 YNFKEQ, per germline. With 1 base clipped from V and 5 bases from J, the junction kept 1 base outside the gene matches. CDR3: CASSQGTSGGEDTQYF. CDR3 sequence (DNA): TGTGCCAGCAGCCAAGGGACTAGCGGGGGGGAAGATACGCAGTATTTT.

The table lists this clonotype with a few counts. In DNA, the CDR3 is TGCGCCAGCAGCCAAGTCCCAACCAGGGATGGCTACACCTTC. Amino acids: CASSQVPTRDGYTF. The rearrangement joins TRBV4-1 to TRBJ1-2, with D possibly matching TRBD1 (5 bases). V lost 1 base and J 6 bases, leaving 12 bases between the germline ends. CDR1 is MGHRA, CDR2 YSYEKL, per germline. The CDR3 runs to 14 residues.

There are a few counts of this clonotype. The rearrangement joins TRBV24-1 to TRBJ2-3; D perhaps matches TRBD2 (5 bases). This CDR3 is built from 16 residues. Germline lookup yields CDR1 KGHDR and CDR2 SFDVKD. Trimming took 0 bases from V and 4 from J, leaving 13 bases between them. CDR3 coding DNA: TGTGCCACCAGTGATTTGCACGGCTCGCGGGCAGATACGCAGTATTTT. It codes for CATSDLHGSRADTQYF.

This chain connects TRBV4-2 to TRBJ2-5; D unclear. V was shortened by 1 base and J by 2 bases, with 11 bases between the two germline ends. This CDR3 contains 15 residues. CDR1 and CDR2 (germline): LGHNA, YNFKEQ. The CDR3 DNA reads TGTGCCAGCAGCCAAGCCGCATTGTATCAAGAGACCCAGTACTTC. Protein product: CASSQAALYQETQYF.

The chain employs TRBV28 and TRBJ2-5, with D unclear. The CDR3 totals 11 residues. In germline, CDR1 is MDHEN, CDR2 SYDVKM. Between the trimmed V and J ends, which lost 2 bases and 7 bases, there was a span of 5 bases. This CDR3 reads CASSLARTQYF. The CDR3 DNA follows: TGTGCCAGCAGTTTAGCGAGGACCCAGTACTTC.

This clonotype occurred a few times. The chain couples TRBV28 to TRBJ2-1; D possibly corresponds to TRBD1 (6 bases). Germline assignment: CDR1 MDHEN and CDR2 SYDVKM. Trimming shortened V by 2 bases and J by 5 bases, and 10 bases separated the two germline ends. The CDR3 is made up of 14 amino acids. The CDR3 DNA follows: TGTGCCAGCAGTTTAGGACAGCAAGACAATGAGCAGTTCTTC. It codes for CASSLGQQDNEQFF. The variable domain in full, with the rest retrieved from reference TRBV28 and TRBJ2-1, is DVKVTQSSRYLVKRTGEKVFLECVQDMDHENMFWYRQDPGLGLRLIYFSYDVKMKEKGDIPEGYSVSREKKERFSLILESASTNQTSMYLCASSLGQQDNEQFFGPGTRLTVL.

This clonotype was seen a few times. V is TRBV12-3 or TRBV12-4 and J is TRBJ1-4; D uncertain. V gave up 2 bases and J gave up 8 bases, with 12 bases separating them. The length of the CDR3 is 14 residues. In DNA, the CDR3 is TGTGCCAGCAGTTTACAGTCGACCGACGAAAAACTGTTTTTT. Translated: CASSLQSTDEKLFF.

The rearrangement uses TRBV27 and TRBJ2-4; 12 bases agree with TRBD2. The CDR3 extends over 19 amino acids. Germline CDR1 and CDR2: MNHEY and SMNVEV (reference sequence). V lost 4 bases to trimming and J lost 3 bases; unmatched junction nucleotides: 13. DNA for the CDR3: TGTGCCAGCAGTTCTGTGACTAGCGGGGGAATTATTGACAAAAACATTCAGTACTTC. Its protein is CASSSVTSGGIIDKNIQYF.

This CDR3 reads CASRTGTSLLAKNIQYF. The CDR3 DNA is TGTGCCAGCAGAACCGGGACTAGCTTACTAGCCAAAAACATTCAGTACTTC. The gene calls are TRBV6-6 and TRBJ2-4; 9 nucleotides agree with TRBD2. V trimming: 6 bases; J trimming: 0 bases; junction bases outside the gene matches: 9. The germline V gene encodes CDR1 MNHNY and CDR2 SVGAGI (reference sequence). The CDR3 is 17 residues long.

The rearrangement links TRBV7-9 to TRBJ1-1; TRBD1 is a possible D gene (6 bases). Trimming removed 5 bases from V and 4 bases from J, with 20 bases in between. This CDR3 is built from 16 residues. CDR1 is SEHNR, CDR2 FQNEAQ, per germline (reference sequence). DNA for the CDR3: TGTGCCAGCAGCCCCTGGGCTTACAGGGTGAGCACTGAAGCTTTCTTT. Protein: CASSPWAYRVSTEAFF.

The gene calls are TRBV9 and TRBJ2-3; D possibly matches TRBD1 or TRBD2 (7 bases each). Germline V gene data show CDR1 as SGDLS and CDR2 as YYNGEE. The CDR3 totals 15 residues. V lost 6 bases, J lost 1 base, and 15 bases lay in between. The CDR3 nucleotides are TGTGCCAGCACCCAGGGGGGGGCCCGCACAGATACGCAGTATTTT. Translation gives CASTQGGARTDTQYF.

The CDR3 spells CASSLNRTNYGYTF. The CDR3 nucleotides read TGTGCCAGCAGCTTGAACAGGACAAACTATGGCTACACCTTC. The rearrangement uses TRBV5-5 and TRBJ1-2; D perhaps matches TRBD1 (5 bases). The CDR3 totals 14 residues. Germline V gene sequence: CDR1 SGHKS, CDR2 YYEKEE (reference sequence). The V end was cut by 1 base, the J end by 2 bases, with 9 bases between.

The genes are TRBV11-3 and TRBJ1-5; D may be TRBD1 (6 bases). The assigned J gene may be wrong: the sequence end matches TRBJ2-3 better. Germline values: CDR1 SGHNT, CDR2 YENEEA. The CDR3 is 16 amino acids. The CDR3 is CASRTTTGYILQPQYF. For the CDR3, the DNA is TGTGCCAGCAGAACTACGACAGGATATATCCTACAGCCCCAGTATTTT.

The genes are TRBV6-2 or TRBV6-3 and TRBJ2-7; D not resolved. Trimming removed 5 bases from V and 5 bases from J, with 10 bases in between. The CDR3 sequence is 12 residues long. CDR1 MNHEY and CDR2 SVGEGT come from the germline V gene. The CDR3 reads CASSDEPHEQYV. In nucleotides, the CDR3 is TGTGCCAGCAGTGACGAGCCCCACGAGCAGTACGTC.

The chain has TRBV20-1 and TRBJ2-7, with 12 bases fitting TRBD2. The germline gives CDR1 DFQATT, CDR2 SNEGSKA (reference sequence). This CDR3 region has 15 residues. The CDR3 here is CHARGLAGGPYEQYV. DNA for the CDR3: TGTCATGCTAGGGGGCTAGCGGGGGGGCCCTACGAGCAGTACGTC.

This clonotype has just a few counts. This chain links TRBV29-1 with TRBJ2-7; 7 bases fit TRBD1. CDR3 length equals 15 residues. The germline gives CDR1 SQVTM, CDR2 ANQGSEA. The V gene end was trimmed by 5 bases and the J gene end by 0 bases; junction bases not matched to a gene: 10. The CDR3 DNA reads as TGCAGCGTTAGAGGTACAGGGGAAAGCTCCTACGAGCAGTACGTC. Amino acids: CSVRGTGESSYEQYV.

V is TRBV28 and J is TRBJ2-3, with a possible D match to TRBD2 (5 bases). The CDR3 length is 16 residues. V was shortened by 2 bases and J by 3 bases, with 15 bases between the two germline ends. From germline, CDR1 is MDHEN and CDR2 SYDVKM. In DNA, the CDR3 is TGTGCCAGCAGTTTAGCCTTCCAACTAGGGACAGATACGCAGTATTTT. Protein: CASSLAFQLGTDTQYF.

The chain employs TRBV12-5 and TRBJ2-1, with D unclear. CDR3 size: 12 residues. The V gene lost 6 bases and the J gene lost 8 bases, with 11 bases spanning the gap. CDR1 and CDR2 from the germline V gene are LGHNT and FRNRAP. CDR3 in amino acids: CASGLYGDEQFF. The CDR3 coding sequence is TGTGCTAGTGGCCTATATGGGGATGAGCAGTTCTTC.

This chain connects TRBV7-3 to TRBJ2-1; tentatively, D is TRBD1 or TRBD2 (5 bases each). Germline V CDR1 and CDR2: SGHTA, FQGTGA. CDR3 length: 13 residues. Deletions cut 5 bases from V and 8 bases from J, with 13 bases between. The CDR3 region has the DNA TGTGCCAGCAGCCCGGCAGGGAGCCATGAGCAGTTCTTC. Amino acids: CASSPAGSHEQFF.

This clonotype was detected many times. The rearrangement uses TRBV7-6 and TRBJ2-1; 9 nucleotides match TRBD1. Germline CDR1 reads SGHVS; CDR2 reads FNYEAQ. The V and J ends lost 0 bases and 6 bases, in that order; junction bases with no gene match: 6. This CDR3 spans 16 amino acids. The CDR3 coding sequence is TGTGCCAGCAGCTTAGCCGGGACAGGGATTGTCAATGAGCAGTTCTTC. Its translation: CASSLAGTGIVNEQFF.

The chain uses TRBV6-5 and TRBJ2-4, with D hard to call. With 0 bases removed from V and 6 bases from J, the gap between germline ends came to 15 bases. The CDR3 consists of 16 residues. Germline V CDR1 and CDR2: MNHEY, SVGAGI. For the CDR3, the DNA is TGTGCCAGCAGTTACTCCACTAATACACACCTAAACATTCAGTACTTC. Translating it yields CASSYSTNTHLNIQYF.

Points on this clonotype: This sequence may be a read error, since a much larger clone differs from it by one base. V and J are TRBV6-6 and TRBJ2-3, with 7 bases lining up with TRBD2. CDR1 and CDR2 from the germline V gene are MNHNY and SVGAGI (reference sequence). This CDR3 has 13 residues. The V gene end was trimmed by 8 bases and the J gene end by 2 bases; junction bases not matched to a gene: 4. CDR3 region: CASGSGLTDTQYF. CDR3 coding DNA: TGTGCCAGCGGTAGCGGGCTCACAGATACGCAGTATTTT.

In the case of this clonotype: The junction departs from the called germline gene at one end, perhaps through a read error. The chain is built from TRBV27 and TRBJ2-7; 8 bases fit TRBD1. The CDR3 runs 11 residues. Germline assignment: CDR1 MNHEY and CDR2 SMNVEV (reference sequence). In DNA form, the CDR3 reads TGTGCCAGCAGTAACGGGACAGGCCTCCGTTGG. Its translation is CASSNGTGLRW.

There are a few counts of this clonotype. The chain employs TRBV14 and TRBJ1-3; the D is unclear. The CDR3 totals 13 residues. Germline CDR1 reads SGHDN; CDR2 reads FVKESK. V lost 8 bases and J lost 1, with 9 bases in between. CDR3 sequence: CASDGESGNTIYF. The CDR3 nucleotides read TGTGCCAGCGATGGGGAATCTGGAAACACCATATATTTT.

Concerning this clonotype: The germline gene is not matched at one end of the junction; a read error may be the cause. The rearrangement joins TRBV12-3 or TRBV12-4 to TRBJ2-5; no reliable D call. The CDR3 loop spans 14 amino acids. Here the CDR3 reads CASSHRTAREAQYF. CDR3 coding DNA: TGTGCCAGCAGTCATAGAACAGCAAGAGAGGCCCAGTACTTC.

Concerning this clonotype: A read error may account for a junction end that differs from germline. This chain links TRBV7-6 with TRBJ1-4; TRBD1 aligns across 11 bases. Germline V gene lookup returns CDR1 SGHVS and CDR2 FNYEAQ. This CDR3 region has 18 residues. CDR3 bases: TGTGCTAGCAGTCCCGGGCCGGGACAGGGGGCAACTAATGAAAAACTGTTTTTT. This translates into CASSPGPGQGATNEKLFF.

This clonotype has a handful of counts. The CDR3 reads CASSLGSGGFTDTQYF. CDR3 nucleotide sequence: TGTGCCAGCAGCTTAGGATCGGGGGGATTCACAGATACGCAGTATTTT. The rearrangement joins TRBV11-1 to TRBJ2-3; 7 bases line up with TRBD2. The CDR3 extends over 16 amino acids. The germline V gene encodes CDR1 SGHAT and CDR2 FQDESV (reference sequence). Losses at the gene ends were 1 base for V and 2 bases for J; bases not matched to a gene: 6.

This clonotype was counted only a few times. This sequence joins TRBV12-3 or TRBV12-4 and TRBJ2-7, with 7 positions matching TRBD1. V dropped 4 bases and J dropped 7; count of bases not matched to a gene: 7. This CDR3 has 13 residues. The CDR3 loop reads CASSYGQEGEQYF. The CDR3 DNA follows: TGTGCCAGCAGTTACGGACAGGAAGGGGAGCAGTACTTC.